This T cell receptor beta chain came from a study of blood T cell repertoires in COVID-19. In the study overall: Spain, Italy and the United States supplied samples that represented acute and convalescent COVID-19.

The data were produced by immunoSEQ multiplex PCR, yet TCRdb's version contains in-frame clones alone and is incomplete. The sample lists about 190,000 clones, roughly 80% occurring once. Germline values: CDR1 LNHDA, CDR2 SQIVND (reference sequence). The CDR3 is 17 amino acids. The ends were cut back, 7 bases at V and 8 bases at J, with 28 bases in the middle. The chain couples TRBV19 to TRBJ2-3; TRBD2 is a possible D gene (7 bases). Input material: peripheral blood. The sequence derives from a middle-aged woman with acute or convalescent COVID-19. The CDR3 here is CASTNKGVGLNRGTQYF. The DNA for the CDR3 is TGTGCCAGTACCAATAAGGGGGTGGGACTAAACAGAGGTACGCAGTATTTT.